This TCR beta chain was observed in a study of brain T cells in children with intractable seizures. The sequenced cases were selected for having the highest brain T cell transcript signatures. At least one anti-epileptic drug was given before surgery. Method: immunoSEQ multiplex PCR; TCRdb's copy keeps in-frame clones and lacks some. The sample consists of 50,000 to 75,000 clones, approximately 95% of them appearing once. Of note for this clone: Antigen: not known.

V lost 5 bases to trimming and J lost 6 bases, with 10 bases between them. The CDR3 is made up of 11 amino acids. Germline values: CDR1 DFQATT, CDR2 SNEGSKA (reference sequence). Points from the study as a whole: Pre- and post-surgery blood differed in depth, so pre-surgery absences may be undersampling. Only CDR3 sequence similarity suggested viral specificity, without known HCMV serostatus.

The chain carries TRBV20-1 and TRBJ1-2; possibly TRBD1 for D (6 bases). The source material was peripheral blood, sampled at surgery. This receptor was obtained from a boy in the first two years of life with focal cortical dysplasia and intractable seizures. The CDR3 loop reads CSAETGHGYTF. For the CDR3, the DNA is TGCAGTGCTGAGACAGGACATGGCTACACCTTC.